The next 24 T cell receptor beta chains were all read from a single sample in a study of blood T cell repertoires in COVID-19. Assay used: immunoSEQ multiplex PCR; TCRdb lists only in-frame clones, some missing. Of 120,000 to 150,000 clones in the sample, 84% were seen once. Sequenced sample: peripheral blood. These receptors were collected from a human donor in a cohort sampled during active COVID-19.

The chain uses TRBV12-3 or TRBV12-4 and TRBJ1-4; D uncertain. The V gene lost 5 bases and the J gene lost 13 bases, with 11 bases spanning the gap. The CDR3 totals 11 residues. The CDR3: CASSPARRLFF. DNA of the CDR3: TGTGCCAGCAGTCCAGCCCGGAGACTGTTTTTT.

A single count supports this clone. V is TRBV4-3 and J is TRBJ1-4, with 7 nucleotides matching TRBD1. CDR1 LGHNA and CDR2 YSLEER come from the germline V gene. The CDR3 totals 17 residues. V lost 2 bases to trimming and J lost 3 bases; unmatched junction nucleotides: 9. The CDR3 region has the DNA TGCGCCAGCAGCCAAAGTGGTCAGACAGGGCCTAATGAAAAACTGTTTTTT. Translating gives CASSQSGQTGPNEKLFF.

The rearrangement links TRBV5-1 to TRBJ1-1; D not resolved. V lost 0 bases to trimming and J lost 5 bases, with 11 bases between them. Germline V lookup: CDR1 SGHRS, CDR2 YFSETQ. CDR3 length: 14 amino acids. The CDR3 DNA follows: TGCGCCAGCAGCTTGGAGTATGGCCGTACTGAAGCTTTCTTT. Translating it yields CASSLEYGRTEAFF.

In nucleotides, the CDR3 is TGTGCCAGCAGCCGGGACAGGGTTAGCACAGATACGCAGTATTTT. Residues: CASSRDRVSTDTQYF. This chain connects TRBV11-2 to TRBJ2-3; 9 bases line up with TRBD1. Per the germline V gene, CDR1 is SGHAT and CDR2 is FQNNGV. CDR3 size: 15 residues. V shed 5 bases and J 0 bases; nucleotides not matched to a gene: 3.

The chain carries TRBV12-5 and TRBJ2-4; maybe TRBD2 (5 bases). Germline V CDR1 and CDR2: LGHNT, FRNRAP. Between the trimmed V and J ends, which lost 4 bases and 0 bases, there was a span of 10 bases. There are 15 residues in the CDR3. This CDR3 is CASGSGILAKNIQYF. The CDR3 nucleotides read TGTGCTAGTGGTTCGGGGATACTAGCCAAAAACATTCAGTACTTC.

The chain has TRBV13 and TRBJ1-1; D is uncertain. CDR1 and CDR2 (germline): PRHDT, FYEKMQ (reference sequence). The CDR3 contains 16 residues. V shed 3 bases and J shed 2 bases, with 16 bases lying between them. The CDR3 bases are TGTGCCAGCAGCTTCTTGTTCAGAGGGAAAAACACTGAAGCTTTCTTT. Encoded protein: CASSFLFRGKNTEAFF.

This clone was picked up one time. A read error may account for a junction end that differs from germline. This chain uses TRBV6-5 with TRBJ1-2, with a weak D call TRBD1 (5 bases). Per germline, CDR1 MNHEY and CDR2 SVGAGI. This CDR3 has 10 residues. Here the CDR3 reads CQIGDYGYTF. CDR3 DNA sequence: TGCCAGATAGGGGACTATGGCTACACCTTC.

J is TRBJ2-7 and V is TRBV11-3; tentative D call: TRBD2 (5 bases). Trimming cost V 3 bases and J 5 bases, with 5 bases left between them. Germline V gives CDR1 SGHNT, CDR2 YENEEA. The CDR3 has 11 amino acids. CDR3 DNA: TGTGCCAGCAGCTTCGGGGACGAGCAGTACTTC. Its translation is CASSFGDEQYF.

V is TRBV19 and J is TRBJ1-2; the D gene is possibly TRBD1 (6 bases). Germline-derived CDR1 and CDR2 are LNHDA and SQIVND (reference sequence). V lost 4 bases and J lost 4, with 13 bases in between. This CDR3 is 14 amino acids long. CDR3 DNA sequence: TGTGCCAGTAGTACTGGAGGACAGTTCTATGGCTACACCTTC. It is translated as CASSTGGQFYGYTF. Supplemented by reference TRBV19 and TRBJ1-2, the full variable domain reads DGGITQSPKYLFRKEGQNVTLSCEQNLNHDAMYWYRQDPGQGLRLIYYSQIVNDFQKGDIAEGYSVSREKKESFPLTVTSAQKNPTAFYLCASSTGGQFYGYTFGSGTRLTVV.

This clone was seen only once. The rearrangement joins TRBV3-1 (or the pseudogene TRBV3-2) to TRBJ2-3, with 8 bases matching TRBD2. V lost 4 bases and J lost 2; bases outside the gene matches: 8. This CDR3 has 16 amino acids. Germline-derived CDR1 and CDR2 are LGHDT and YNNKEL (reference sequence). CDR3 residues: CASSPRSSGFTDTQYF. The DNA of the CDR3 is TGTGCCAGCAGCCCTCGGTCTAGCGGGTTCACAGATACGCAGTATTTT.

The chain employs TRBV19 and TRBJ1-2, with TRBD1 identical over 9 bases. CDR1 and CDR2 from the germline V gene are LNHDA and SQIVND (reference sequence). CDR3 length: 13 residues. V gave up 5 bases and J gave up 8 bases; unmatched junction bases: 6. CDR3: CASSPGTGRGYTF. CDR3 nucleotides: TGTGCCAGTAGTCCCGGGACAGGGCGAGGCTACACCTTC.

V usage is TRBV5-8 and J usage is TRBJ2-6, with D unresolved. Per germline, CDR1 SGHTS and CDR2 YDEGEE. The V and J ends lost 4 bases and 0 bases respectively, with 8 bases between them. CDR3 length equals 15 residues. CDR3 bases: TGTGCCAGCAGCGTGACATACTCTGGGGCCAACGTCCTGACTTTC. Amino acid sequence: CASSVTYSGANVLTF. Together with reference TRBV5-8 and TRBJ2-6, the CDR3 gives the full variable domain: EAGVTQSPTHLIKTRGQQATLRCSPISGHTSVYWYQQALGLGLQFLLWYDEGEERNRGNFPPRFSGRQFPNYSSELNVNALELEDSALYLCASSVTYSGANVLTFGAGSRLTVL.

The chain carries TRBV4-2 and TRBJ2-3, with TRBD2 matching over 11 bases. Trimming removed 1 base from V and 6 bases from J; junction bases left unmatched: 3. The CDR3 has 15 residues. Germline CDR1 and CDR2: LGHNA and YNFKEQ. The DNA for the CDR3 is TGTGCCAGCAGCCAAGCTAGCGGGGGGTTTGATACGCAGTATTTT. The encoded protein is CASSQASGGFDTQYF.

The CDR3 sequence is CASRGGVLTDTQYF. As DNA, the CDR3 is TGTGCCAGCAGGGGCGGGGTCCTCACAGATACGCAGTATTTT. V usage is TRBV6-5 and J usage is TRBJ2-3, with D tentatively TRBD2 (6 bases). Trimming left V 6 bases short and J 2 bases short, with 12 bases between. The CDR3 length is 14 residues. The germline V gene has CDR1 MNHEY and CDR2 SVGAGI.

This rearrangement joins TRBV18 to TRBJ1-2; TRBD1 matches at 9 bases. Germline V CDR1 and CDR2: KGHSH, LQKENI. The CDR3 contains 13 residues. Trimming cost V 6 bases and J 3 bases; bases outside gene matches: 2. The CDR3 loop is CASSGDRDYGYTF. The CDR3 nucleotides are TGTGCCAGCTCCGGGGACAGGGACTATGGCTACACCTTC.

The CDR3 sequence: CASRRGIPNEKLFF. The CDR3 region has the DNA TGTGCCAGCCGAAGAGGTATACCTAATGAAAAACTGTTTTTT. The chain joins TRBV2 to TRBJ1-4; D not certain. The CDR3 contains 14 residues. Per germline, CDR1 SNHLY and CDR2 FYNNEI. V lost 8 bases and J 3 bases, leaving 13 bases between the germline ends. Supplemented by reference TRBV2 and TRBJ1-4, the full variable domain reads EPEVTQTPSHQVTQMGQEVILRCVPISNHLYFYWYRQILGQKVEFLVSFYNNEISEKSEIFDDQFSVERPDGSNFTLKIRSTKLEDSAMYFCASRRGIPNEKLFFGSGTQLSVL.

The chain links TRBV18 to TRBJ1-1, with TRBD1 identical over 10 bases. The trim removed 2 bases at V and 9 bases at J, leaving 3 bases unmatched. CDR3 length: 13 amino acids. Germline assignment: CDR1 KGHSH and CDR2 LQKENI. The CDR3 sequence: CASSPSGQGKAFF. CDR3 in DNA: TGTGCCAGCTCACCATCGGGACAGGGGAAAGCTTTCTTT.

The rearrangement uses TRBV5-1 and TRBJ1-4; 8 nucleotides align to TRBD1. The germline gives CDR1 SGHRS, CDR2 YFSETQ. V trimming: 1 base; J trimming: 8 bases; junction bases outside the gene matches: 7. This CDR3 contains 15 residues. Here the CDR3 reads CASSLTGQDGEKLFF. CDR3 nucleotides: TGCGCCAGCAGCTTGACGGGACAGGATGGGGAAAAACTGTTTTTT.

The chain joins TRBV24-1 to TRBJ1-3; D remains unclear. Germline-derived CDR1 and CDR2 are KGHDR and SFDVKD. CDR3 size: 19 residues. Trimming stripped 0 bases from V and 0 bases from J, with 17 bases between. The CDR3 sequence: CATSDLVYFEGFSGNTIYF. CDR3 sequence (DNA): TGTGCCACCAGTGATTTGGTTTATTTCGAGGGCTTCTCTGGAAACACCATATATTTT.

V is TRBV12-5 and J is TRBJ2-7, with TRBD2 as a possible D gene (5 bases). V was cut by 6 bases and J by 4 bases, with 13 bases left in between. CDR3 length equals 13 residues. Germline CDR1 LGHNT, CDR2 FRNRAP. CDR3 coding DNA: TGTGCTAGTGGCCCCGGACTGGAGTACGAGCAGTACTTC. Encoded protein: CASGPGLEYEQYF.

The chain joins TRBV27 to TRBJ2-7; 10 nucleotides line up with TRBD1. The ends lost 5 bases at V and 3 bases at J; junction bases unmatched: 4. This CDR3 has 14 residues. Per germline, CDR1 MNHEY and CDR2 SMNVEV (reference sequence). The DNA for the CDR3 is TGTGCCAGCAGTCTACGGGACAGGGGCTACGAGCAGTACTTC. Amino acid sequence: CASSLRDRGYEQYF.

V and J are TRBV30 and TRBJ2-7; possibly TRBD2 for D (6 bases). With 2 bases removed from V and 9 bases from J, the gap between germline ends came to 17 bases. Per germline, CDR1 GTSNPN and CDR2 SVGIG (reference sequence). This CDR3 has 13 amino acids. In DNA, the CDR3 is TGTGCCTGGAGTCCCACTTCCATGGGGGGGCAGTACTTC. It codes for CAWSPTSMGGQYF.

The chain's CDR3 is CASSFGGIAHTEAFF. For the CDR3, the DNA is TGTGCCAGCAGCTTCGGGGGAATTGCGCACACTGAAGCTTTCTTT. This chain connects TRBV11-3 to TRBJ1-1; D is possibly TRBD1 (5 bases). The CDR3 consists of 15 residues. V lost 3 bases, J lost 3 bases, and 14 bases lay in between. The germline V gene has CDR1 SGHNT and CDR2 YENEEA.

The V and J genes are TRBV11-2 and TRBJ2-7, with 8 bases that match TRBD1. The CDR3 totals 15 residues. Germline lookup yields CDR1 SGHAT and CDR2 FQNNGV. V lost 2 bases, J lost 0 bases, and 3 bases stayed unmatched. CDR3 in amino acids: CASSLTDRASYEQYF. CDR3 bases: TGTGCCAGCAGCTTAACGGACAGGGCCTCCTACGAGCAGTACTTC. The full variable domain, completed using reference TRBV11-2 and TRBJ2-7, is EAGVAQSPRYKIIEKRQSVAFWCNPISGHATLYWYQQILGQGPKLLIQFQNNGVVDDSQLPKDRFSAERLKGVDSTLKIQPAKLEDSAVYLCASSLTDRASYEQYFGPGTRLTVT.